The clone carrying this TCR beta chain was counted ten times or more. Its antigen is unidentified. Individually, cDNA molecules had unique molecular identifiers attached to them. TCRdb reprocessed the 5' RACE reads with MiXCR, giving one entry per CDR3 protein. The sample contains more than 65,000 distinct CDR3 sequences, roughly an eighth of which appear only once. This specimen belongs to a study of early T cells in non-severe SARS-CoV-2 infection. Across the study: Sequencing of bulk RNA from unsorted whole blood was done, without chain pairing.

Study-level points and caveats: VDJdb matching favored anti-spike CD8 responses, missing private and CD4 specificities.

The CDR3 has 15 amino acids. With 5 bases clipped from V and 5 bases from J, the junction kept 5 bases outside the gene matches. Germline CDR1 reads SGHVS; CDR2 reads FNYEAQ. The receptor comes from an adult who was a healthcare worker with PCR-confirmed SARS-CoV-2 infection or an uninfected control (not recorded which). V is TRBV7-6 and J is TRBJ2-2; 10 bases agree with TRBD1. The sequenced material came from whole blood. CDR3 amino acids: CASSAGTGATGELFF. CDR3 sequence (DNA): TGTGCCAGCAGCGCCGGGACAGGGGCAACCGGGGAGCTGTTTTTT.